The present T cell receptor (beta chain) was sequenced within a study of T cells in Graves' hyperthyroidism and ophthalmopathy (dated by TCRdb to the late 2010s). At the level of the whole study: Peripheral blood samples were taken at the time of initial diagnosis, prior to any treatment. Thyroid tissue and blood T-cell repertoires from about 6 Graves' hyperthyroidism patients were also compared in the study. The roughly 94 discovery patients were randomly split 7:3 into training and test sets. To identify TCR V-J signatures that set the groups apart, the researchers used a discovery cohort of 100 patients, made up of 43 with Graves' ophthalmopathy and 57 with stable Graves' hyperthyroidism. After blood sampling, hyperthyroidism patients were treated with methimazole at a starting dose of 30 mg daily, and ophthalmopathy patients were treated with high-dose intravenous methylprednisolone. An independent validation cohort of 18 to 20 hyperthyroidism patients and 17 patients who later progressed to ophthalmopathy tested prospective prediction of ophthalmopathy. TCR Vbeta CDR3 sequencing of 120 to 150 peripheral blood samples (about 45 ophthalmopathy, about 80 hyperthyroidism and roughly 17 progressor patients) is reported in the paper.

Concerning this clonotype itself: Its antigen is currently not known. It has no much larger one-base neighbor in the sample; base qualities were not kept.

Stable Graves' hyperthyroidism was defined as the absence of progression to ophthalmopathy over 18 months of follow-up. Hyperthyroidism patients were newly diagnosed, had a disease duration of under 2 months, and were aged 18 to 65 years. Any patient with an uncontrolled infection, another autoimmune disease, pregnancy or lactation was excluded. Clinical symptoms, serum thyroxine and TRAb, thyroid ultrasound, and orbital computed tomography formed the basis for the diagnoses. Ficoll-Paque density gradient centrifugation was used to isolate PBMCs from about 10 ml of fresh peripheral blood. Total RNA was extracted using Trizol reagent, and RNA quality was assessed on an Agilent 2100 Bioanalyzer. CDR1 and CDR2 were assigned from the germline V gene (reference sequence) as SGHNT and YYREEE. The CDR3 covers 13 residues, taking in both the cysteine and the phenylalanine. The CDR3 DNA has 39 bases and is translated from base 1. The germline V and J ends show losses of 10 bases and 6 bases respectively, and no gene match explains 9 bases of the junction.

The TCR beta CDR3 regions were amplified from the RNA transcripts. For the first round of RT-PCR on the TCR CDR3, the HTBI primer set was used together with the Qiagen OneStep RT-PCR kit. A second multiplex PCR round built the libraries, followed by size selection and purification. Sequencing of the libraries was done on an Illumina HiSeq2000 using paired-end 100 bp reads. Processing in the source paper ran as follows. SOAPnuke was used to process the raw data, throwing out any read that contained adapters or uncalled bases, had a mean Phred below 15, or lacked an exact constant-primer or identifier match. High-quality paired reads were merged using COPE v1.2.5, and each unique nucleotide sequence was defined as a clonotype. MiTCR v1.1 was used to align the clonotypes against IMGT TRBV, TRBD and TRBJ reference segments. The analysis was restricted to V-J combinations with a frequency above 0.0001, which together covered about 99% of the repertoires. The TCS score was defined as F50 (clonal expansion) divided by E x V (chaos), with BLOSUM62-based TCRdist calculated between CDR3 peptides within each V-J. Welch's t-statistics and random forest reduced 500 to 650 V-J features to 13, which were used in a naive Bayes classifier (R e1071). TCRdb passed the public sequencing reads through fastp at Q25 and MiXCR, retaining productive beta sequences. Every CDR3 protein is listed once, alongside the most common genes and DNA of its rows. The V and J calls reflect TCRdb's pipeline rather than the authors' work. The sample includes roughly 750,000 distinct CDR3 sequences, with 16% observed a single time. Of the sample, under 8.5% is held by the ten largest clones.

Overall study results and their limits: In validation, progression to ophthalmopathy was predicted by the model with 65% to 71% sensitivity and approximately 78% specificity, a median of roughly six months before onset. A model built on a 13 V-J signature distinguished ophthalmopathy from stable hyperthyroidism, reaching roughly 88% sensitivity and around 81% specificity in cross-validation and 80%/75% in testing. Most expanded thyroid clonotypes (frequency above 0.001) were also detected in blood, a finding suggesting that blood repertoires may reflect thyroid immune responses. No statistical method was used to set the sample size in advance, and investigators knew the group allocation.

The chain was built from TRBV5-4 and TRBJ2-1; 8 bases in between match TRBD2. The sequenced sample was blood. This sequence was found in a man aged 18 to 30 with Graves' hyperthyroidism. Here is the DNA: TGTGCCGCCAGTCCAGCGGGAGCCAATGAGCAGTTCTTC. The translation is CAASPAGANEQFF.